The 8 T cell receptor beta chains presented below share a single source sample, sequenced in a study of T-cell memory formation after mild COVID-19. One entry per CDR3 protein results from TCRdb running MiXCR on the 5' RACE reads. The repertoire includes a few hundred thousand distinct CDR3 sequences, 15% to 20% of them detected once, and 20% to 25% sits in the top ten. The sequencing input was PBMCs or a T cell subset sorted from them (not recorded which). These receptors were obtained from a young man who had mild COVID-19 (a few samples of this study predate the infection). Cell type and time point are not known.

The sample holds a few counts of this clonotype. The CDR3 loop is CASSQEVSGVFTGELFF. As DNA, the CDR3 is TGCGCCAGCAGCCAAGAAGTATCAGGGGTATTCACCGGGGAGCTGTTTTTT. The chain employs TRBV4-1 and TRBJ2-2; possible D gene TRBD1, 6 bases. This CDR3 is built from 17 residues. Trimming took 0 bases from V and 4 from J, leaving 15 bases between them. CDR1 and CDR2 (germline): MGHRA, YSYEKL.

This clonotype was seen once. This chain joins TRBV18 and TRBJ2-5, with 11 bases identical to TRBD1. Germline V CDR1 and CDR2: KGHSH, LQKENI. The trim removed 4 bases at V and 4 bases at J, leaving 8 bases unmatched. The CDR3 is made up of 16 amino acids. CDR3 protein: CASSLGQGAQRETQYF. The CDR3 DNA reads TGTGCCAGCTCACTCGGACAGGGGGCGCAGAGAGAGACCCAGTACTTC.

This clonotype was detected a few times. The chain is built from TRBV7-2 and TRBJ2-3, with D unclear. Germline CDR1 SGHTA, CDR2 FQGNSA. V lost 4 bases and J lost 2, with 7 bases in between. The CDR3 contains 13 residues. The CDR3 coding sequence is TGTGCCAGCAGCTCCACCCCCACAGATACGCAGTATTTT. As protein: CASSSTPTDTQYF.

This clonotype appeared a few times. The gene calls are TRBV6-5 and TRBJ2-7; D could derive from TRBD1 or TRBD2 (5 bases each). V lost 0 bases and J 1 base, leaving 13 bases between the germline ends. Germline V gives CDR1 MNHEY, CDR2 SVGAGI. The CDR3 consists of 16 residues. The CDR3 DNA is TGTGCCAGCAGTTACTCCTCGCAGGGACCGTCCTACGAGCAGTACTTC. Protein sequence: CASSYSSQGPSYEQYF.

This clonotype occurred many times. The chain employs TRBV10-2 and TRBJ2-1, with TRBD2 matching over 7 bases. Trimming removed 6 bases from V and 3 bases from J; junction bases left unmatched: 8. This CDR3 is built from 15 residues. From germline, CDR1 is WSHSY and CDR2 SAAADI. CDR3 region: CASREEAGDYNEQFF. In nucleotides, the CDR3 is TGCGCCAGCAGGGAGGAGGCGGGGGACTACAATGAGCAGTTCTTC.

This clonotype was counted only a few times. The CDR3 nucleotides read TGTGCCAGCAGTTCCCCCGGCCAGGTCTCCTACGAGCAGTACTTC. As protein: CASSSPGQVSYEQYF. The chain carries TRBV6-5 and TRBJ2-7; no clear D gene. The CDR3 runs to 15 residues. With 4 bases removed from V and 0 bases from J, the gap between germline ends came to 13 bases. CDR1 is MNHEY, CDR2 SVGAGI, per germline.

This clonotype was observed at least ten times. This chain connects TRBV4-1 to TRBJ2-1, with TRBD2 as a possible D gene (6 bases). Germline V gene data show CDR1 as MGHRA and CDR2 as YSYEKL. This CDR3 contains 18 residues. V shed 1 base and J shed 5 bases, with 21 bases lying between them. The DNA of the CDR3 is TGCGCCAGCAGCCAAGGCCCACTAATTGGGGGGACCGACAATGAGCAGTTCTTC. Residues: CASSQGPLIGGTDNEQFF.

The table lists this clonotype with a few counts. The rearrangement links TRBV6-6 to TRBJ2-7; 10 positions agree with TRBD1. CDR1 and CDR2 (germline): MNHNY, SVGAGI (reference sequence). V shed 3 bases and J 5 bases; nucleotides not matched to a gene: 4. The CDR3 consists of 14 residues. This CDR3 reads CASSYIGTGDEQYV. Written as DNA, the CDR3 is TGTGCCAGCAGTTATATCGGGACAGGGGACGAGCAGTACGTC.